This TCR beta chain was sequenced during a study of T cell repertoires in cytomegalovirus infection. For the study at large: Newly reported HLA-C-restricted and thoroughly characterized HLA-B-restricted CMV epitopes were employed. In public TCR beta signatures, there were indications of both CMV infection and matching HLA type.

TCRdb recomputed calls from the reads with MiXCR, one row per CDR3 protein. Of roughly 340,000 distinct CDR3 sequences listed, 25% to 30% are singletons. With regard to this clonotype: Its antigen is unknown.

General observations from the study: CMV-specific HLA-C-restricted TCR beta clonotypes dominated the ex vivo response.

With V trimmed by 5 bases and J by 4 bases, 4 bases remained unmatched. The CDR3 covers 13 residues. CDR1 SGHKS and CDR2 YYEKEE come from the germline V gene (reference sequence). Here the sequenced sample was cultured PBMCs, taken from culture after CMV antigen stimulation. The source of this sequence is a human donor in good health (CMV status not recorded). Some clones in this sample may be carry-over from other donors' samples. The chain has TRBV5-5 and TRBJ1-2, with 8 bases fitting TRBD1. CDR3 in amino acids: CASRTGGVYGYTF. CDR3 nucleotides: TGTGCCAGCAGAACAGGGGGGGTCTATGGCTACACCTTC.